One and the same sample provided the 3 T cell receptor beta chains below, sequenced in a study of beta chain features in type 1 diabetes. Expressed TCRB transcripts were sequenced because the entire RNA isolate underwent reverse transcription. The protocol was immunoSEQ multiplex PCR, while the TCRdb copy is restricted to in-frame clones and leaves out a portion. The sample holds about 130,000 clones, about 9.2% seen once. Source material: central memory CD4+ T cells from blood. Receptors were obtained from a man between 18 and 35 years old in good health.

This clone turned up a few times. The chain carries TRBV19 and TRBJ1-2, with D tentatively TRBD1 (6 bases). Germline V gene lookup returns CDR1 LNHDA and CDR2 SQIVND (reference sequence). V was pared by 5 bases and J by 7 bases, with 20 bases between. There are 15 residues in the CDR3. The CDR3 here is CASSPRTVPYSGYTF. As DNA, the CDR3 is TGTGCCAGTAGTCCTAGGACAGTTCCGTATTCTGGCTACACCTTC.

This clone has only a few counts. The rearrangement uses TRBV7-2 and TRBJ2-5; the D is unclear. This CDR3 has 12 amino acids. Trimming took 5 bases from V and 4 from J, leaving 8 bases between them. Germline V gene sequence: CDR1 SGHTA, CDR2 FQGNSA. Here the CDR3 reads CASSPILETQYF. CDR3 nucleotides: TGTGCCAGCAGCCCTATCTTAGAGACCCAGTACTTC.

The V and J genes are TRBV2 and TRBJ1-6; the match to TRBD1 covers 7 bases. V shed 3 bases, J shed 7 bases, and the junction held 6 bases outside the gene matches. Germline V gives CDR1 SNHLY, CDR2 FYNNEI. CDR3 length: 15 residues. The chain's CDR3 is CASSDPTGLNSPLHF. In DNA, the CDR3 is TGTGCCAGCAGTGACCCGACAGGGCTCAATTCACCCCTCCACTTT.